The 21 T cell receptor beta chains below all came from one sample that was sequenced in a study of T cell repertoires in cytomegalovirus infection. Their target antigens are unknown. In TCRdb, the reads were re-called with MiXCR into one record per CDR3 protein. The data contain a few hundred thousand distinct CDR3 sequences, roughly 21% of them seen just once; the ten biggest clones take up under 25%. Sequencing was performed on cultured PBMCs, taken from culture after CMV antigen stimulation. The receptors shown here come from a human donor in good health (CMV status not recorded). Some clones in this sample may be carry-over from other donors' samples.

This clonotype was counted between two and nine times. V usage is TRBV7-9 and J usage is TRBJ1-5; 10 bases line up with TRBD1. CDR1 and CDR2 from the germline V gene are SEHNR and FQNEAQ (reference sequence). V gave up 3 bases and J gave up 1 base; unmatched junction bases: 6. CDR3 size: 17 residues. The CDR3 coding sequence is TGTGCCAGCAGCTTCTCGGGACAGGGGAGGAGCAATCAGCCCCAGCATTTT. This gives the protein CASSFSGQGRSNQPQHF. Based on the CDR3 plus reference TRBV7-9 and TRBJ1-5, the full variable domain is DTGVSQNPRHKITKRGQNVTFRCDPISEHNRLYWYRQTLGQGPEFLTYFQNEAQLEKSRLLSDRFSAERPKGSFSTLEIQRTEQGDSAMYLCASSFSGQGRSNQPQHFGDGTRLSIL.

This clonotype was found many times. The chain joins TRBV7-2 to TRBJ2-3; 11 nucleotides match TRBD1. The V and J ends lost 10 bases and 3 bases, in that order; junction bases with no gene match: 6. The CDR3 is 14 amino acids. Germline CDR1 and CDR2: SGHTA and FQGNSA. The CDR3 coding sequence is TGTGCCACCCCCGGGACAGGGGGTACAGATACGCAGTATTTT. This sequence encodes CATPGTGGTDTQYF.

In this sample, this clonotype turned up a few times. The CDR3 loop is CASSLSPRDTSYEQYF. The CDR3 coding sequence is TGTGCCAGCAGCTTAAGCCCCAGGGACACATCCTACGAGCAGTACTTC. The chain uses TRBV7-3 and TRBJ2-7; weak D call: TRBD1 (6 bases). Germline CDR1 SGHTA, CDR2 FQGTGA. The germline V and J ends were trimmed by 1 base and 1 base, with 14 bases remaining between them. The CDR3 consists of 16 residues. Combining the CDR3 with reference TRBV7-3 and TRBJ2-7 gives the whole variable domain GAGVSQTPSNKVTEKGKYVELRCDPISGHTALYWYRQSLGQGPEFLIYFQGTGAADDSGLPNDRFFAVRPEGSVSTLKIQRTERGDSAVYLCASSLSPRDTSYEQYFGPGTRLTVT.

The chain employs TRBV25-1 and TRBJ1-6; maybe TRBD1 (5 bases). Per germline, CDR1 MGHDK and CDR2 SYGVNS. V was shortened by 3 bases and J by 6 bases, with 9 bases between the two germline ends. CDR3 length: 14 residues. The DNA of the CDR3 is TGTGCCAGCAGTGACACAGGAATTAATTCACCCCTCCACTTT. Its translation is CASSDTGINSPLHF.

This clonotype was counted between two and nine times. This chain joins TRBV6-6 and TRBJ2-7; D is unclear. Trimming left V 0 bases short and J 3 bases short, with 3 bases between. This CDR3 is built from 12 residues. Germline V lookup: CDR1 MNHNY, CDR2 SVGAGI (reference sequence). The CDR3 sequence: CASSYSNYEQYV. The CDR3 nucleotides read TGTGCCAGCAGTTACTCGAACTACGAGCAGTACGTC.

The genes are TRBV7-9 and TRBJ2-1; the D is unclear. Germline V CDR1 and CDR2: SEHNR, FQNEAQ (reference sequence). This CDR3 is 15 amino acids long. The germline V and J ends were trimmed by 5 bases and 5 bases, with 16 bases remaining between them. CDR3 nucleotide sequence: TGTGCCAGCAGCCTCAAAACACTCAACAACAATGAGCAGTTCTTC. Encoded protein: CASSLKTLNNNEQFF.

A single count supports this clonotype. Here the CDR3 DNA reads TGTGCCAGCAGCTTAGTAATAGCTGAGCAGTTCTTC. This gives the protein CASSLVIAEQFF. The chain uses TRBV7-3 and TRBJ2-1; no clear D. From germline, CDR1 is SGHTA and CDR2 FQGTGA. The V and J ends lost 2 bases and 9 bases respectively, with 8 bases between them. The CDR3 spans 12 residues.

J is TRBJ2-1 and V is TRBV27; 7 bases map to TRBD2. Looked up from germline, CDR1 is MNHEY and CDR2 is SMNVEV (reference sequence). This CDR3 is 13 amino acids long. V lost 8 bases to trimming and J lost 3 bases; unmatched junction nucleotides: 4. The CDR3 protein is CASRLAVYNEQFF. In DNA, the CDR3 is TGTGCCAGCCGCCTAGCGGTCTACAATGAGCAGTTCTTC.

This clonotype was counted only a few times. This chain joins TRBV2 and TRBJ2-3; possibly TRBD1 for D (6 bases). Germline assignment: CDR1 SNHLY and CDR2 FYNNEI. The length of the CDR3 is 15 residues. Deletions cut 0 bases from V and 3 bases from J, with 10 bases between. The CDR3 DNA sequence: TGTGCCAGCAGTGAAGCGTTAGGACAGACAGATACGCAGTATTTT. This encodes CASSEALGQTDTQYF.

This clonotype was detected a few times. The rearrangement links TRBV29-1 to TRBJ2-1; 8 nucleotides match TRBD1. The CDR3 has 14 residues. Germline V gene sequence: CDR1 SQVTM, CDR2 ANQGSEA. J was trimmed by 7 bases and V by 8 bases; bases with no gene match: 13. CDR3 nucleotide sequence: TGCAGCACCACCAGGGGGCTTGAGGGGAATGAGCAGTTCTTC. Its translation is CSTTRGLEGNEQFF.

This clonotype was seen many times. This chain uses TRBV5-1 with TRBJ1-2; TRBD1 might be the D (5 bases). The CDR3 is made up of 11 amino acids. Per the germline V gene, CDR1 is SGHRS and CDR2 is YFSETQ. The V and J ends lost 6 bases and 6 bases respectively, with 9 bases between them. The CDR3 DNA follows: TGCGCCAGCACAGGAGGGGATGGCTACACCTTC. Translating it yields CASTGGDGYTF.

The rearrangement joins TRBV5-1 to TRBJ1-5, with 11 bases aligning to TRBD1. V gave up 4 bases and J gave up 6 bases; unmatched junction bases: 6. Germline V lookup: CDR1 SGHRS, CDR2 YFSETQ. The CDR3 contains 15 residues. CDR3 region: CASSISGQGAQPQHF. CDR3 DNA: TGCGCCAGCAGCATCTCCGGACAGGGGGCTCAGCCCCAGCATTTT.

This clonotype came up many times. V is TRBV7-2 and J is TRBJ1-4, with unresolved D. V lost 5 bases, J lost 4 bases, and 8 bases lay in between. The germline CDR1 and CDR2 sequences are SGHTA and FQGNSA. The length of the CDR3 is 13 residues. CDR3 in amino acids: CASSRPGNEKLFF. The CDR3 coding sequence is TGTGCCAGCAGCCGCCCGGGTAATGAAAAACTGTTTTTT.

This chain connects TRBV6-2 or TRBV6-3 to TRBJ2-7, with D perhaps matching TRBD2 (5 bases). Trimming cost V 7 bases and J 2 bases, with 21 bases left between them. Germline CDR1 MNHEY, CDR2 SVGEGT. CDR3 length equals 16 residues. The CDR3 bases are TGTGCCAGCACCCATCGGTTGGCTAGCATTACCTACGAGCAGTACTTC. As protein: CASTHRLASITYEQYF.

There are a few counts of this clonotype. J is TRBJ2-5 and V is TRBV20-1; possibly TRBD1 for D (6 bases). V lost 8 bases and J lost 7, with 26 bases in between. CDR3 size: 15 residues. Germline CDR1 DFQATT, CDR2 SNEGSKA (reference sequence). The CDR3 DNA sequence: TGCAGTAAATCGCCTGGGGGCGGAAAAGTGGGGACCCAGTACTTC. Translation gives CSKSPGGGKVGTQYF.

This clonotype was detected many times. The chain is built from TRBV12-3 or TRBV12-4 and TRBJ2-4; the D is unclear. The CDR3 is 14 amino acids. V dropped 5 bases and J dropped 4 bases, with 12 bases sitting between them. The CDR3 is CASSLDADKNIQYF. The CDR3 nucleotides read TGTGCCAGCAGTCTCGATGCCGATAAAAACATTCAGTACTTC.

This clonotype was detected only a few times. The CDR3 protein is CASSLGTIRLSSSYNEQFF. CDR3 bases: TGTGCCAGCAGCTTAGGGACAATAAGACTGTCCAGCTCCTACAATGAGCAGTTCTTC. The chain employs TRBV7-3 and TRBJ2-1; D is perhaps TRBD1 (6 bases). Germline V lookup: CDR1 SGHTA, CDR2 FQGTGA. V was cut by 2 bases and J by 0 bases, with 20 bases left in between. The CDR3 extends over 19 amino acids.

The chain is built from TRBV19 and TRBJ2-1; D is possibly TRBD2 (5 bases). The V gene lost 6 bases and the J gene lost 4 bases, with 16 bases spanning the gap. Germline V CDR1 and CDR2: LNHDA, SQIVND (reference sequence). This CDR3 has 15 residues. The DNA for the CDR3 is TGTGCCAGTAGCCAAACCTGGACTGGTTACAATGAGCAGTTCTTC. This sequence encodes CASSQTWTGYNEQFF.

This clonotype has just a few counts. The chain is built from TRBV6-2 or TRBV6-3 and TRBJ1-2; D is unclear. CDR3 length equals 12 residues. V was clipped by 2 bases and J by 8 bases, with 9 bases between them. Germline lookup yields CDR1 MNHEY and CDR2 SVGEGT. The CDR3 loop reads CASSYPGSGYTF. CDR3 in DNA: TGTGCCAGCAGTTACCCCGGGAGCGGCTACACCTTC.

The CDR3 spells CASSRREGTVNEQFF. The CDR3 DNA sequence: TGCGCCAGCAGCCGAAGAGAGGGGACGGTCAATGAGCAGTTCTTC. The gene calls are TRBV4-3 and TRBJ2-1; D tentatively reads TRBD1 or TRBD2 (5 bases each). Germline-derived CDR1 and CDR2 are LGHNA and YSLEER. V lost 4 bases to trimming and J lost 6 bases, with 16 bases between them. There are 15 residues in the CDR3.

The chain combines TRBV4-3 with TRBJ2-1; D unresolved. V was cut by 1 base and J by 7 bases, with 8 bases left in between. Germline V gene data show CDR1 as LGHNA and CDR2 as YSLEER. The CDR3 runs to 13 residues. The CDR3 here is CASSQGIVNEQFF. CDR3 DNA: TGCGCCAGCAGCCAAGGAATCGTGAATGAGCAGTTCTTC.